Following are 16 T cell receptor beta chains from one sample sequenced in a study of blood T cell repertoires in COVID-19. Clones were sequenced by immunoSEQ multiplex PCR, and TCRdb holds only the in-frame ones, with some missing. The table includes approximately 110,000 clones, approximately 86% detected once. Material: peripheral blood. These receptors all stem from a woman aged 45-60 years with active or convalescent COVID-19.

This rearrangement joins TRBV9 to TRBJ2-7; 8 nucleotides match TRBD2. V was clipped by 0 bases and J by 4 bases; unmatched bases: 12. The CDR3 consists of 17 residues. Germline CDR1 SGDLS, CDR2 YYNGEE. For the CDR3, the DNA is TGTGCCAGCAGCGTAGGTCCGGGAGGGCGAGGTGGGTACGAGCAGTACTTC. The encoded protein is CASSVGPGGRGGYEQYF.

This chain connects TRBV6-2 or TRBV6-3 to TRBJ2-2; D is uncertain. CDR3 length: 13 residues. The V gene's germline CDR1 is MNHEY and CDR2 SVGEGT. Trimming took 5 bases from V and 8 from J, leaving 12 bases between them. The CDR3 DNA sequence: TGTGCCAGCAGTCTAGACCCGGGTGGGGAGCTGTTTTTT. It specifies CASSLDPGGELFF.

The chain recombines TRBV29-1 with TRBJ1-4; weak D call: TRBD1 (5 bases). The CDR3 extends over 12 amino acids. CDR1 SQVTM and CDR2 ANQGSEA come from the germline V gene. Trimming cost V 6 bases and J 7 bases, with 12 bases left between them. The DNA of the CDR3 is TGCAGCGTGGGGGGGACGGCTGAAAAACTGTTTTTT. This sequence encodes CSVGGTAEKLFF.

The J gene is TRBJ2-7, the V gene TRBV12-3 or TRBV12-4; maybe TRBD2 (5 bases). This CDR3 comprises 12 residues. Trimming took 3 bases from V and 6 from J, leaving 9 bases between them. Here the CDR3 DNA reads TGTGCCAGCAGTTTCTCGGGGTTCGAGCAGTACTTC. Protein product: CASSFSGFEQYF.

The V and J genes are TRBV29-1 and TRBJ2-7; 7 bases align to TRBD2. CDR3 length: 15 residues. CDR1 SQVTM and CDR2 ANQGSEA come from the germline V gene. Trimming at V came to 6 bases and at J to 4 bases, leaving 15 bases not matched to a gene. CDR3 loop: CSVRVASGILYEQYF. DNA of the CDR3: TGCAGCGTGCGGGTCGCTAGCGGTATACTATACGAGCAGTACTTC.

This chain links TRBV5-1 with TRBJ2-6, with 7 bases identical to TRBD1. Germline V gene sequence: CDR1 SGHRS, CDR2 YFSETQ. The ends lost 7 bases at V and 1 base at J; junction bases unmatched: 2. This CDR3 contains 14 residues. DNA for the CDR3: TGCGCCAGCGAGACAGGGTCTGGGGCCAACGTCCTGACTTTC. Amino acid sequence: CASETGSGANVLTF.

This CDR3 is CASSPTTSGMRFSTDTQYF. The CDR3 DNA reads as TGTGCCAGCTCACCAACGACTAGCGGGATGCGCTTTAGCACAGATACGCAGTATTTT. The chain carries TRBV18 and TRBJ2-3; 11 positions match TRBD2. The CDR3 is 19 amino acids. CDR1 and CDR2 (germline): KGHSH, LQKENI. With 2 bases clipped from V and 0 bases from J, the junction kept 10 bases outside the gene matches.

The V call is TRBV6-2 or TRBV6-3, the J call TRBJ1-2, with TRBD1 identical over 9 bases. V gave up 5 bases and J gave up 4 bases; unmatched junction bases: 2. The CDR3 sequence is 13 residues long. The V gene's germline CDR1 is MNHEY and CDR2 SVGEGT. CDR3 coding DNA: TGTGCCAGCAGTGAGGACAGGGGCTATGGCTACACCTTC. Its translation: CASSEDRGYGYTF.

This rearrangement joins TRBV27 to TRBJ2-1, with D unresolved. CDR3 length: 15 amino acids. The germline CDR1 and CDR2 sequences are MNHEY and SMNVEV (reference sequence). V dropped 6 bases and J dropped 0 bases, with 12 bases sitting between them. Here the CDR3 DNA reads TGTGCCAGCAGCTCCACTTGGAGCTCCTACAATGAGCAGTTCTTC. Translating it yields CASSSTWSSYNEQFF.

This chain uses TRBV6-4 with TRBJ2-2, with 7 bases matching TRBD2. The ends lost 5 bases at V and 0 bases at J; junction bases unmatched: 6. The CDR3 length is 16 residues. Germline CDR1 reads MRHNA; CDR2 reads SNTAGT. CDR3 region: CASSKVSGANTGELFF. DNA of the CDR3: TGTGCCAGCAGTAAAGTAAGCGGGGCGAACACCGGGGAGCTGTTTTTT.

V and J are TRBV19 and TRBJ2-1; TRBD2 agrees at 8 bases. The J segment lost 1 base and the V segment lost 7 bases, leaving 6 bases of the junction unmatched. CDR1 and CDR2 from the germline V gene are LNHDA and SQIVND (reference sequence). There are 15 residues in the CDR3. CDR3 DNA: TGTGCCAGTACGGGGGGGGAGGGGTCCTACAATGAGCAGTTCTTC. It translates to CASTGGEGSYNEQFF.

The gene calls are TRBV2 and TRBJ2-2, with 7 bases fitting TRBD2. Germline V gene sequence: CDR1 SNHLY, CDR2 FYNNEI. This CDR3 is 15 amino acids long. J was trimmed by 6 bases and V by 7 bases; bases with no gene match: 11. The CDR3 protein is CASTEGEGYAGELFF. CDR3 coding DNA: TGTGCCAGCACCGAAGGGGAGGGGTATGCCGGGGAGCTGTTTTTT.

V is TRBV7-2 and J is TRBJ2-1, with D perhaps matching TRBD2 (6 bases). V shed 5 bases and J shed 4 bases, with 15 bases lying between them. The length of the CDR3 is 15 residues. Germline V gene data show CDR1 as SGHTA and CDR2 as FQGNSA. DNA of the CDR3: TGTGCCAGCAGCACGACGGGCGGGATATACAATGAGCAGTTCTTC. Residues: CASSTTGGIYNEQFF.

This chain's CDR3 is CASSTPGGNTEAFF. The CDR3 nucleotides read TGTGCCAGCAGTACCCCGGGGGGGAACACTGAAGCTTTCTTT. The chain uses TRBV6-6 and TRBJ1-1; tentative D call: TRBD1 (5 bases). Germline assignment: CDR1 MNHNY and CDR2 SVGAGI (reference sequence). The ends were cut back, 5 bases at V and 1 base at J, with 11 bases in the middle. This CDR3 is 14 amino acids long.

The chain is built from TRBV3-1 (or the pseudogene TRBV3-2) and TRBJ2-7; TRBD1 agrees at 7 bases. Germline loops: CDR1 LGHDT, CDR2 YNNKEL (reference sequence). V lost 2 bases to trimming and J lost 0 bases; unmatched junction nucleotides: 1. This CDR3 spans 14 amino acids. CDR3 region: CASSQPGGSYEQYF. The CDR3 DNA reads as TGTGCCAGCAGCCAACCAGGGGGCTCCTACGAGCAGTACTTC.

The chain combines TRBV2 with TRBJ2-3, with D possibly matching TRBD1 (5 bases). V shed 8 bases and J shed 4 bases, with 10 bases lying between them. Germline V CDR1 and CDR2: SNHLY, FYNNEI. This CDR3 spans 12 amino acids. The CDR3 protein is CASQVGPDTQYF. CDR3 DNA: TGTGCCAGCCAGGTGGGGCCAGATACGCAGTATTTT.